These 26 T cell receptor beta chains came from one sample sequenced in a study of beta chain features in type 1 diabetes. The entirety of the isolated RNA underwent reverse transcription, so expressed TCRB transcripts were sequenced. Assay: immunoSEQ multiplex PCR; the TCRdb copy retains only in-frame clones and omits some. The table records under 300,000 clones, around 7.8% of them present only once. The sample comprised central memory CD4+ T cells from blood. The receptors shown here come from a young woman in good health.

The rearrangement joins TRBV6-1 to TRBJ1-2; 8 nucleotides line up with TRBD1. Looked up from germline, CDR1 is MNHNS and CDR2 is SASEGT. The CDR3 runs to 13 residues. The J segment lost 3 bases and the V segment lost 7 bases, leaving 4 bases of the junction unmatched. In DNA, the CDR3 is TGTGCCAGCACCGCGACAGGGGACTATGGCTACACCTTC. Its translation: CASTATGDYGYTF.

This clone was detected a few times. The genes are TRBV15 and TRBJ2-4, with D possibly TRBD2 on 5 matching bases. The CDR3 covers 19 residues. V lost 3 bases and J lost 5, with 26 bases in between. Germline CDR1 LNHNV, CDR2 YYDKDF (reference sequence). In DNA, the CDR3 is TGTGCCACCAGCAGCCGAACTAGGACCCGCCTCGTCGTTCAAAACATTCAGTACTTC. Encoded protein: CATSSRTRTRLVVQNIQYF.

This clone was counted a few times. The genes are TRBV4-3 and TRBJ2-2; TRBD2 might be the D (6 bases). Deletions cut 1 base from V and 6 bases from J, with 18 bases between. This CDR3 has 17 residues. Germline-derived CDR1 and CDR2 are LGHNA and YSLEER. Here the CDR3 reads CASSQVVGGASSGELFF. As DNA, the CDR3 is TGCGCCAGCAGCCAAGTTGTTGGCGGGGCAAGTTCCGGGGAGCTGTTTTTT.

This chain uses TRBV5-6 with TRBJ2-3; TRBD2 aligns across 9 bases. There are 14 residues in the CDR3. The V gene end was trimmed by 3 bases and the J gene end by 2 bases; junction bases not matched to a gene: 1. Looked up from germline, CDR1 is SGHDT and CDR2 is YYEEEE. The CDR3 protein is CASSSSGATDTQYF. The CDR3 nucleotides are TGTGCCAGCAGCTCTAGCGGGGCCACAGATACGCAGTATTTT.

This clone was seen more than once but under ten times. The rearrangement uses TRBV29-1 and TRBJ1-1, with D possibly TRBD1 on 5 matching bases. Per the germline V gene, CDR1 is SQVTM and CDR2 is ANQGSEA. Between the trimmed V and J ends, which lost 7 bases and 3 bases, there was a span of 15 bases. The CDR3 contains 13 residues. In DNA form, the CDR3 reads TGCAGCGCCGCACACGGGGGAGACACTGAAGCTTTCTTT. Translating it yields CSAAHGGDTEAFF.

This clone came up many times. The V call is TRBV4-1, the J call TRBJ2-1, with a possible D match to TRBD2 (6 bases). The CDR3 extends over 15 amino acids. Per the germline V gene, CDR1 is MGHRA and CDR2 is YSYEKL. The V end lost 6 bases, the J end lost 5 bases, and 17 bases lay between the germline ends. CDR3: CASRLAGTRNNEQFF. The CDR3 bases are TGCGCCAGCAGACTCGCCGGGACTCGTAACAATGAGCAGTTCTTC.

The CDR3 spells CASSHHRSSYEQYV. Written as DNA, the CDR3 is TGTGCCAGCAGTCACCACAGAAGCTCCTACGAGCAGTACGTC. The chain joins TRBV6-7 to TRBJ2-7; D not resolved. TRBV6-7 is reported as an ORF; its role is uncertain. V was cut by 5 bases and J by 0 bases, with 11 bases left in between. The CDR3 loop spans 14 amino acids.

This clone was seen only a few times. The J gene is TRBJ2-1, the V gene TRBV21-1; TRBD2, the table's D call, was not compared with the DNA. TRBV21-1 is labeled a pseudogene. The CDR3 is made up of 14 amino acids. The CDR3 region has the DNA TGTGCCAGCAGCAAAGTGACTAGCGGGTATGAGCAGTTCTTC. This gives the protein CASSKVTSGYEQFF.

The chain combines TRBV18 with TRBJ1-6; TRBD1 is a possible D gene (6 bases). Trimming cost V 3 bases and J 2 bases, with 14 bases left between them. Germline V gene lookup returns CDR1 KGHSH and CDR2 LQKENI. The CDR3 totals 17 residues. The CDR3 DNA reads TGTGCCAGCTCACCGAGAGGCGGGGGGCCCTATAATTCACCCCTCCACTTT. Its protein product is CASSPRGGGPYNSPLHF.

This clone was counted only a few times. J is TRBJ1-1 and V is TRBV29-1, with 7 positions matching TRBD1. CDR1 is SQVTM and CDR2 is ANQGSEA in the germline V gene. The CDR3 length is 12 residues. Trimming cost V 7 bases and J 4 bases; bases outside gene matches: 6. CDR3 amino acids: CSGNRGGTEAFF. The CDR3 region has the DNA TGCAGCGGAAACAGGGGAGGCACTGAAGCTTTCTTT.

This clone has only a few counts. The gene calls are TRBV11-2 and TRBJ1-3; a weak D match, TRBD1 (5 bases). The CDR3 runs to 14 residues. Between the trimmed V and J ends, which lost 7 bases and 1 base, there was a span of 11 bases. From germline, CDR1 is SGHAT and CDR2 FQNNGV. The CDR3 here is CASNAQGSGNTIYF. For the CDR3, the DNA is TGTGCCAGCAACGCTCAGGGTTCTGGAAACACCATATATTTT. The whole variable domain, filled in from reference TRBV11-2 and TRBJ1-3, reads EAGVAQSPRYKIIEKRQSVAFWCNPISGHATLYWYQQILGQGPKLLIQFQNNGVVDDSQLPKDRFSAERLKGVDSTLKIQPAKLEDSAVYLCASNAQGSGNTIYFGEGSWLTVV.

The DNA for the CDR3 is TGTGCCAGCGGTAGACAGGGTCGTGGCGAGCAGTACGTC. Protein: CASGRQGRGEQYV. The J gene is TRBJ2-7, the V gene TRBV27; 7 bases line up with TRBD1. Germline CDR1 is MNHEY and CDR2 is SMNVEV (reference sequence). Trimming removed 8 bases from V and 6 bases from J; junction bases left unmatched: 10. This CDR3 has 13 amino acids.

This clone turned up a few times. This chain connects TRBV4-2 to TRBJ2-5, with D perhaps TRBD2 (6 bases). This CDR3 contains 16 residues. Germline values: CDR1 LGHNA, CDR2 YNFKEQ. Trimming stripped 0 bases from V and 7 bases from J, with 18 bases between. CDR3 in DNA: TGTGCCAGCAGCCAAGATTGGGGGGAATTTAGGTGGACCCAGTACTTC. This sequence encodes CASSQDWGEFRWTQYF.

In its sample, this clone was seen many times. V usage is TRBV6-6 and J usage is TRBJ2-2; possible D gene TRBD1, 6 bases. CDR3 size: 14 residues. V lost 1 base, J lost 7 bases, and 10 bases lay in between. The germline CDR1 and CDR2 sequences are MNHNY and SVGAGI (reference sequence). CDR3 coding DNA: TGTGCCAGCAGTTACTTAGGGGGAAACGGGGAGCTGTTTTTT. It translates to CASSYLGGNGELFF.

A word on this clone: A far larger clone lies a single base away; this is likely a read error. The chain links TRBV5-6 to TRBJ2-1, with a weak D call TRBD1 (5 bases). The CDR3 is 13 residues long. V was clipped by 4 bases and J by 6 bases, with 11 bases between them. In germline, CDR1 is SGHDT, CDR2 YYEEEE. For the CDR3, the DNA is TGTGCCAGCAGCCCCGACAGACTCAATGAGCAGTTCTTC. It codes for CASSPDRLNEQFF.

This clone has a handful of counts. This sequence joins TRBV29-1 and TRBJ1-2, with a weak D call TRBD1 (5 bases). Trimming took off 7 bases at V and 11 bases at J, with 23 bases between the two ends. There are 13 residues in the CDR3. Germline lookup yields CDR1 SQVTM and CDR2 ANQGSEA. In nucleotides, the CDR3 is TGCAGCGGTGAGGGCCGGGTCCGCGGGGGATACACCTTC. This codes for CSGEGRVRGGYTF.

This clone appeared a few times. This chain links TRBV7-9 with TRBJ2-5; tentative D call: TRBD2 (7 bases). The CDR3 consists of 14 residues. V dropped 1 base and J dropped 5 bases, with 11 bases sitting between them. The germline gives CDR1 SEHNR, CDR2 FQNEAQ (reference sequence). The CDR3 DNA is TGTGCCAGCAGCTTAGGGGCGGGGGCGGAGACCCAGTACTTC. Protein product: CASSLGAGAETQYF.

The chain combines TRBV10-3 with TRBJ2-5; unclear D gene. Germline V gene sequence: CDR1 ENHRY, CDR2 SYGVKD. CDR3 length: 13 amino acids. V was pared by 6 bases and J by 1 base, with 9 bases between. The CDR3 DNA sequence: TGTGCCATCAGCCGTACAGTCCAAGAGACCCAGTACTTC. This codes for CAISRTVQETQYF.

CDR3 coding DNA: TGTGCCAGCAGCTTAATGGGACTAGGGAATGAGCAGTTCTTC. The encoded protein is CASSLMGLGNEQFF. The chain recombines TRBV13 with TRBJ2-1; 8 bases are a match to TRBD2. Trimming at V came to 2 bases and at J to 7 bases, leaving 4 bases not matched to a gene. CDR3 length: 14 residues. Per germline, CDR1 PRHDT and CDR2 FYEKMQ (reference sequence).

The chain couples TRBV4-1 to TRBJ2-7, with TRBD2 matching over 12 bases. With V trimmed by 4 bases and J by 3 bases, 4 bases remained unmatched. The CDR3 consists of 15 residues. In germline, CDR1 is MGHRA, CDR2 YSYEKL. The CDR3 nucleotides read TGCGCCAGCAGCCTAACTAGCGGGGGGCTCTACGAGCAGTACGTC. Encoded protein: CASSLTSGGLYEQYV.

This clone showed up just a few times. The chain links TRBV6-1 to TRBJ1-2; 7 bases are shared with TRBD1. Germline trimming cut 1 base from V and 5 bases from J; bases unmatched to any gene: 16. From germline, CDR1 is MNHNS and CDR2 SASEGT. The CDR3 consists of 18 residues. The CDR3 DNA follows: TGTGCCAGCAGTGAAGGAAGACAGGGTGGTTCGGTCGAGTATGGCTACACCTTC. This translates into CASSEGRQGGSVEYGYTF.

The chain couples TRBV19 to TRBJ2-5; 9 nucleotides agree with TRBD2. The CDR3 runs to 14 residues. V shed 7 bases, J shed 7 bases, and the junction held 10 bases outside the gene matches. Per germline, CDR1 LNHDA and CDR2 SQIVND (reference sequence). CDR3 loop: CASTSGTRHGTQYF. CDR3 nucleotides: TGTGCCAGTACTAGCGGGACCCGACATGGGACCCAGTACTTC.

This clone was found a few times. CDR3 DNA sequence: TGCGCCAGCAGTGCCCGTCCTGACACAGATACGCAGTATTTT. It encodes CASSARPDTDTQYF. The chain employs TRBV5-1 and TRBJ2-3; D gene unclear. V was pared by 5 bases and J by 2 bases, with 12 bases between. Germline V gene lookup returns CDR1 SGHRS and CDR2 YFSETQ. The CDR3 contains 14 residues.

The V and J genes are TRBV6-6 and TRBJ1-1, with 7 bases matching TRBD1. V shed 5 bases and J 4 bases; nucleotides not matched to a gene: 7. The CDR3 consists of 14 residues. Germline-derived CDR1 and CDR2 are MNHNY and SVGAGI (reference sequence). As DNA, the CDR3 is TGTGCCAGCAGTGGGGGACAGTGGAGCACTGAAGCTTTCTTT. Translating it yields CASSGGQWSTEAFF.

The rearrangement links TRBV11-2 to TRBJ2-5; no firm D call. Germline loops: CDR1 SGHAT, CDR2 FQNNGV. This CDR3 contains 14 residues. V was trimmed by 5 bases and J by 2 bases, leaving 12 bases between them. In DNA, the CDR3 is TGTGCCAGCAGCCCGACTGGGCTACAAGAGACCCAGTACTTC. It translates to CASSPTGLQETQYF.

This clone has just a few counts. The chain joins TRBV27 to TRBJ2-1; no firm D call. CDR3 length equals 13 residues. V was clipped by 3 bases and J by 9 bases, with 12 bases between them. Germline V lookup: CDR1 MNHEY, CDR2 SMNVEV (reference sequence). The CDR3 sequence: CASSFSLLGEQFF. The CDR3 DNA follows: TGTGCCAGCAGTTTTTCGCTTTTGGGTGAGCAGTTCTTC.